This T cell receptor (beta chain) came from a study of blood T cells in healthy people across ages. Whole-study findings and limits: Both naive CD4+ cell counts and diversity were greater in long-lived donors than in aged donors. In older individuals, TCR beta diversity per million T cells was lower, falling roughly linearly with age.

A word on this clonotype: What it binds is unknown.

The authors ran a second PCR of 7 to 11 cycles using a sample-barcoded 5' primer and a J-beta primer mix. TCRdb fed the 5' RACE reads into MiXCR, producing one record per CDR3 protein. In the table there are roughly 1,300,000 distinct CDR3 sequences, 59% of which are singletons. CDR1 is MNHEY, CDR2 SVGEGT, per germline. The CDR3 has 17 amino acids. The V gene is TRBV6-2 or TRBV6-3, the J gene TRBJ2-5; no definite D call. The tail of the sequence fits TRBJ2-7 better, so the J call may be wrong. The sequence was obtained from a man aged 18 to 30 in good health. Sequencing input: blood. The CDR3 loop is CASSYEARLPGIYEQYF. CDR3 in DNA: TGTGCCAGCAGTTACGAGGCCAGGTTACCTGGTATCTACGAGCAGTACTTC.